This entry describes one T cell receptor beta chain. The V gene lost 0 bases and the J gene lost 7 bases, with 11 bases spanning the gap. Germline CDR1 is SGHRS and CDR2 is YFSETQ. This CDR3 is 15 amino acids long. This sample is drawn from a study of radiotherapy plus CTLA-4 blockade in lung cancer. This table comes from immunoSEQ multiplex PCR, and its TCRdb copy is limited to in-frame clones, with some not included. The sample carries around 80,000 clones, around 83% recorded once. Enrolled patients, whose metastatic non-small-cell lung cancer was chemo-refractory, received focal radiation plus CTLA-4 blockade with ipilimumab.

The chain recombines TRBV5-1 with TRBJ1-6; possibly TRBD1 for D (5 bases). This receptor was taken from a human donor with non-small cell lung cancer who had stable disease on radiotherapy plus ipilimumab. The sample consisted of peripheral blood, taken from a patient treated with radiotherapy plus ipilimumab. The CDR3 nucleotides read TGCGCCAGCAGCTTGGCCGGGGGAACCAATTCACCCCTCCACTTT. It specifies CASSLAGGTNSPLHF.